Below are 23 T cell receptor beta chains sequenced from a single sample in a study of CXCR3-negative and CXCR3-positive naive CD8 T cells. The method, 5' RACE with UMI labels, was used to prepare the TRB cDNA libraries. TCRdb re-analyzed the 5' RACE reads; it lists each CDR3 protein once, without DNA. Its listing shows 55,000 to 70,000 distinct CDR3 sequences. Sequencing input: memory CD8+ T cells from blood. The receptor source for this set is a human donor in good health. Some clones in this sample may be carry-over from other donors' samples.

CDR3 sequence reads: CSVEQDSYEQYF. This chain uses TRBV29-1 with TRBJ2-7. Per germline, CDR1 SQVTM and CDR2 ANQGSEA. The CDR3 is 12 amino acids.

The rearrangement links TRBV11-3 to TRBJ1-1; TCRdb names TRBD1, which stays unverified in the absence of DNA. This CDR3 comprises 14 residues. The germline gives CDR1 SGHNT, CDR2 YENEEA. CDR3 amino acids: CASSFRGPYTEAFF.

V usage is TRBV29-1 and J usage is TRBJ2-7; the TCRdb call, TRBD1, lacks DNA for checking. The length of the CDR3 is 13 residues. Looked up from germline, CDR1 is SQVTM and CDR2 is ANQGSEA. CDR3: CSVRQGATYEQYF.

The V call is TRBV14, the J call TRBJ2-5; checking the TCRdb D call of TRBD2 is not possible without DNA. CDR3 length: 14 amino acids. The V gene's germline CDR1 is SGHDN and CDR2 FVKESK. The chain's CDR3 is CASSQTLGKETQYF.

The chain joins TRBV5-5 to TRBJ2-7; without DNA, the TCRdb call of TRBD2 cannot be checked. Germline V gene sequence: CDR1 SGHKS, CDR2 YYEKEE (reference sequence). The CDR3 sequence is 15 residues long. The CDR3 here is CASSFGTSGSYEQYF. Variable domain in full (rest from reference TRBV5-5 and TRBJ2-7): DAGVTQSPTHLIKTRGQQVTLRCSPISGHKSVSWYQQVLGQGPQFIFQYYEKEERGRGNFPDRFSARQFPNYSSELNVNALLLGDSALYLCASSFGTSGSYEQYFGPGTRLTVT.

This chain uses TRBV4-1 with TRBJ1-2; TCRdb gives TRBD1 as the D gene, but with no DNA this cannot be confirmed. The CDR3 length is 15 residues. From germline, CDR1 is MGHRA and CDR2 YSYEKL. The CDR3 is CASSQVAGVDYGYTF.

This chain connects TRBV6-6 to TRBJ1-1; TCRdb returns TRBD1, unconfirmable since there is no DNA. This CDR3 contains 16 residues. Germline V CDR1 and CDR2: MNHNY, SVGAGI (reference sequence). The CDR3 reads CASSYPRTGMNTEAGF.

This chain joins TRBV7-8 and TRBJ1-1; TCRdb designates TRBD1, a call that cannot be tested without DNA. Per the germline V gene, CDR1 is SGHVS and CDR2 is FQNEAQ. The CDR3 extends over 14 amino acids. The CDR3 loop reads CASSPGIENTEAFF.

This rearrangement joins TRBV29-1 to TRBJ1-5; as DNA is missing, the TRBD1 call by TCRdb cannot be tested. The CDR3 consists of 14 residues. The V gene's germline CDR1 is SQVTM and CDR2 ANQGSEA. CDR3 loop: CSVLGTGNGQPQHF.

The J gene is TRBJ1-2, the V gene TRBV19; the D call of TRBD1 rests on TCRdb alone, since no DNA is present to check it. The CDR3 runs to 16 residues. Per germline, CDR1 LNHDA and CDR2 SQIVND (reference sequence). CDR3 sequence: CASSIWTGAPLYGYTF. The whole variable domain, remainder taken from reference TRBV19 and TRBJ1-2, is DGGITQSPKYLFRKEGQNVTLSCEQNLNHDAMYWYRQDPGQGLRLIYYSQIVNDFQKGDIAEGYSVSREKKESFPLTVTSAQKNPTAFYLCASSIWTGAPLYGYTFGSGTRLTVV.

This sequence joins TRBV15 and TRBJ2-2. The length of the CDR3 is 11 residues. Germline-derived CDR1 and CDR2 are LNHNV and YYDKDF (reference sequence). CDR3 in amino acids: CATSSTGELFF.

V is TRBV6-2 or TRBV6-3 and J is TRBJ2-1; TCRdb indicates TRBD2, and absent DNA this call remains unverified. Looked up from germline, CDR1 is MNHEY and CDR2 is SVGEGT. The CDR3 totals 15 residues. CDR3 amino acids: CASTPPSGGYNEQFF.

The rearrangement links TRBV6-5 to TRBJ2-1; there is no DNA to check the TCRdb D call of TRBD1. The CDR3 totals 16 residues. CDR1 is MNHEY and CDR2 is SVGAGI in the germline V gene. The CDR3 loop reads CARSSDPGHEGNEQFF.

This chain uses TRBV28 with TRBJ2-7; checking the TCRdb D call of TRBD1 is not possible without DNA. The CDR3 runs 13 residues. Per the germline V gene, CDR1 is MDHEN and CDR2 is SYDVKM. This chain's CDR3 is CASSWGQVYEQYF.

V is TRBV15 and J is TRBJ2-7. CDR1 and CDR2 from the germline V gene are LNHNV and YYDKDF (reference sequence). The CDR3 loop spans 15 amino acids. The CDR3 here is CATSRESTGPYEQYF.

The V call is TRBV11-1, the J call TRBJ2-7; TCRdb outputs TRBD1, but without DNA this stays unchecked. This CDR3 has 16 residues. CDR1 and CDR2 from the germline V gene are SGHAT and FQDESV (reference sequence). The CDR3 is CASSLHWRGQNYEQYF.

The chain employs TRBV29-1 and TRBJ2-1; TCRdb names TRBD2, which stays unverified in the absence of DNA. The germline V gene has CDR1 SQVTM and CDR2 ANQGSEA. The CDR3 length is 16 residues. The CDR3 sequence: CSVEDPLEDPEDEQFF.

This chain connects TRBV7-9 to TRBJ1-1; TCRdb returns TRBD1, unconfirmable since there is no DNA. The CDR3 extends over 14 amino acids. CDR1 is SEHNR, CDR2 FQNEAQ, per germline (reference sequence). CDR3 region: CASSFLDRVEEAFF.

This rearrangement joins TRBV29-1 to TRBJ2-7; TCRdb picks TRBD2, but there is no DNA to check that call. Germline V gene sequence: CDR1 SQVTM, CDR2 ANQGSEA. CDR3 length equals 13 residues. CDR3 residues: CSVIQGGSYEQYF.

The V and J genes are TRBV12-5 and TRBJ2-2. The CDR3 loop spans 14 amino acids. Looked up from germline, CDR1 is LGHNT and CDR2 is FRNRAP. This CDR3 reads CASGFWENTGELFF.

This CDR3 is CSVEEDSNQPQHF. The chain has TRBV29-1 and TRBJ1-5. CDR1 and CDR2 (germline): SQVTM, ANQGSEA. There are 13 residues in the CDR3.

The V and J genes are TRBV4-1 and TRBJ1-5; as DNA is missing, the TRBD1 call by TCRdb cannot be tested. The CDR3 loop spans 15 amino acids. Germline CDR1 reads MGHRA; CDR2 reads YSYEKL. CDR3 loop: CASSQIQGGNQPQHF.

Measured by frequency, this clonotype is medium-sized. This chain's CDR3 is CASSQGALNYGYTF. The V and J genes are TRBV3-1 and TRBJ1-2; TCRdb's D gene call, TRBD1, goes unchecked for lack of DNA. Germline lookup yields CDR1 LGHDT and CDR2 YNNKEL (reference sequence). The CDR3 consists of 14 residues.